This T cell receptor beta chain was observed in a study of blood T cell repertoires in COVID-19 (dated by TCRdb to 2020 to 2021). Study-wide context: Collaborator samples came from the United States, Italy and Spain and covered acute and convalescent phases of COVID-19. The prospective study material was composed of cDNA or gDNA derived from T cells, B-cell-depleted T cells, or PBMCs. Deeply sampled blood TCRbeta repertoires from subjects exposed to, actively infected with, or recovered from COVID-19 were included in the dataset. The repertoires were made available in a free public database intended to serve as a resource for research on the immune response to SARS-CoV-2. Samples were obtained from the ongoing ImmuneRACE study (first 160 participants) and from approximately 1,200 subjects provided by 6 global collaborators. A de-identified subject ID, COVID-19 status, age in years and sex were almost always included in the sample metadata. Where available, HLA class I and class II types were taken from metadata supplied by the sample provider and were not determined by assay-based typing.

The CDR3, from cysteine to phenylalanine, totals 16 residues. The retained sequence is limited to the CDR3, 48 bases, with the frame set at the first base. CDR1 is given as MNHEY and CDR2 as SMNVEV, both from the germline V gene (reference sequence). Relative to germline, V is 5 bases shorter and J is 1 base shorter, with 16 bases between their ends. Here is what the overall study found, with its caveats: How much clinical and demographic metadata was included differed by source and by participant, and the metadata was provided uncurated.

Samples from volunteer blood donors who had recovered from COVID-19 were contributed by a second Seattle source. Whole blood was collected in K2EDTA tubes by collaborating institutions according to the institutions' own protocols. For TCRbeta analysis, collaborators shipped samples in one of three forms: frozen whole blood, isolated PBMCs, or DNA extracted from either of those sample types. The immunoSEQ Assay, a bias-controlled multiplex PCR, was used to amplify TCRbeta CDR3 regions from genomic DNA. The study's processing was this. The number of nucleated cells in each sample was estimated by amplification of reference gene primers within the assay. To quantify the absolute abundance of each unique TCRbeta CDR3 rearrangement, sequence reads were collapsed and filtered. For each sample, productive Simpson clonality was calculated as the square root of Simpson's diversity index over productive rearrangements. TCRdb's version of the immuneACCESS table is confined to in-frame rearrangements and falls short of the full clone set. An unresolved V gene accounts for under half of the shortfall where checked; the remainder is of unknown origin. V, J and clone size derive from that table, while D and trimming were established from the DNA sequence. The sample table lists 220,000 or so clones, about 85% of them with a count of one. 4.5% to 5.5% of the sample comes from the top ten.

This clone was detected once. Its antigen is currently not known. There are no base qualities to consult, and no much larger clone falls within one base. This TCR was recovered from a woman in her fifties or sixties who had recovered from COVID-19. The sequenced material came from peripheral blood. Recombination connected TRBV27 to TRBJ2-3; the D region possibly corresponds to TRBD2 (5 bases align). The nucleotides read TGTGCCAGCAGTAGGAGTGGAGGACTCGGCACAGATACGCAGTATTTT. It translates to CASSRSGGLGTDTQYF.